Below are 25 T cell receptor beta chains sequenced from a single sample in a study of T cell repertoires in cytomegalovirus infection (dated by TCRdb to about 2019). The antigens of these receptors remain unknown. TCRdb records Illumina HiSeq 1500 as the sequencer. TCRdb reworked the public reads: Q25 trimming with fastp, MiXCR clone assembly, productive beta chains retained. Rows are combined by CDR3 protein, so each entry shows the most common genes and DNA. The sample has approximately 280,000 distinct CDR3 sequences on record, roughly a fifth of them singletons. The ten largest clonotypes hold roughly a fifth of the sample. This specimen's treatment or condition label, per the study, means: in vitro stimulation with specific CMV peptide epitopes to enrich CMV-specific T cells. The sequenced sample was cultured PBMCs, obtained from culture after CMV antigen stimulation. These receptors all stem from a human donor in good health (CMV status not recorded). Some clones in this sample may be carry-over from other donors' samples.

This clonotype was seen ten or more times. The V call is TRBV7-2, the J call TRBJ1-1; 9 bases map to TRBD1. This CDR3 contains 15 residues. With V trimmed by 5 bases and J by 7 bases, 11 bases remained unmatched. From germline, CDR1 is SGHTA and CDR2 FQGNSA. The CDR3 is CASSPQTGGGGEAFF. The DNA for the CDR3 is TGTGCCAGCAGCCCCCAGACAGGGGGAGGGGGTGAAGCTTTCTTT.

This chain joins TRBV5-1 and TRBJ2-2; D is uncertain. The CDR3 has 17 residues. V was pared by 0 bases and J by 1 base, with 13 bases between. Germline lookup yields CDR1 SGHRS and CDR2 YFSETQ. The DNA of the CDR3 is TGCGCCAGCAGCTTGGAGCCGGACCGGGTGAACACCGGGGAGCTGTTTTTT. Protein product: CASSLEPDRVNTGELFF.

J is TRBJ2-1 and V is TRBV4-1; TRBD2 matches at 8 bases. Losses at the gene ends were 0 bases for V and 0 bases for J; bases not matched to a gene: 10. Germline V gene lookup returns CDR1 MGHRA and CDR2 YSYEKL. CDR3 length: 19 amino acids. CDR3 DNA sequence: TGCGCCAGCAGCCAAGAAGGGGATTTCGCGGGAGGCTCCTACAATGAGCAGTTCTTC. This sequence encodes CASSQEGDFAGGSYNEQFF.

The V and J genes are TRBV4-1 and TRBJ1-1, with 10 bases identical to TRBD1. CDR1 and CDR2 from the germline V gene are MGHRA and YSYEKL. CDR3 length: 17 amino acids. With 7 bases clipped from V and 3 bases from J, the junction kept 14 bases outside the gene matches. In nucleotides, the CDR3 is TGCGCCAGCACCCCAGGGGAGACAGGGGGCTTAGACACTGAAGCTTTCTTT. The encoded protein is CASTPGETGGLDTEAFF.

This clonotype was seen only a few times. At one of its ends the junction is not consistent with the germline gene, which may arise from a read error. This sequence joins TRBV20-1 and TRBJ2-7; 13 bases are a match to TRBD2. Germline CDR1 reads DFQATT; CDR2 reads SNEGSKA (reference sequence). The CDR3 is 15 amino acids. CDR3 DNA: TGCAGTGCCAGAGGACTAGCGGGAGACACCTACGAGCAGTACTTC. It translates to CSARGLAGDTYEQYF.

This clonotype was seen at least ten times. The chain combines TRBV7-9 with TRBJ2-5; TRBD2 might be the D (5 bases). Trimming cost V 5 bases and J 4 bases, with 17 bases left between them. The CDR3 is 15 residues long. CDR1 and CDR2 (germline): SEHNR, FQNEAQ (reference sequence). This chain's CDR3 is CASSHSVSGGETQYF. The CDR3 DNA reads as TGTGCCAGCAGCCATAGCGTTTCGGGCGGAGAGACCCAGTACTTC.

The chain employs TRBV7-2 and TRBJ2-3; a weak D match, TRBD2 (6 bases). The CDR3 has 14 amino acids. V was cut by 5 bases and J by 2 bases, with 11 bases left in between. Germline assignment: CDR1 SGHTA and CDR2 FQGNSA. The CDR3: CASSPLAHTDTQYF. In DNA, the CDR3 is TGTGCCAGCAGCCCCCTAGCGCACACAGATACGCAGTATTTT.

The table lists this clonotype with many counts. This rearrangement joins TRBV12-3 or TRBV12-4 to TRBJ1-5; D gene ambiguous. Trimming cost V 5 bases and J 2 bases, with 16 bases left between them. There are 16 residues in the CDR3. The CDR3 spells CASSGSGVVGNQPQHF. As DNA, the CDR3 is TGTGCCAGCAGTGGGTCTGGGGTGGTAGGCAATCAGCCCCAGCATTTT.

This chain links TRBV12-3 or TRBV12-4 with TRBJ2-1; tentatively, D is TRBD2 (6 bases). Between the trimmed V and J ends, which lost 3 bases and 8 bases, there was a span of 20 bases. The CDR3 is 16 amino acids. The CDR3 DNA follows: TGTGCCAGCAGTTTGGTGGGGCGGGAAGGTGCACATGAGCAGTTCTTC. This gives the protein CASSLVGREGAHEQFF.

This clonotype has at least ten counts. CDR3 DNA sequence: TGTGCCAGCAGCTTTGACAGGGGGCTTACTGAAGCTTTCTTT. The encoded protein is CASSFDRGLTEAFF. This chain joins TRBV7-2 and TRBJ1-1; 10 bases match TRBD1. The V gene's germline CDR1 is SGHTA and CDR2 FQGNSA. The CDR3 contains 14 residues. V gave up 3 bases and J gave up 5 bases; unmatched junction bases: 3.

This clonotype was observed once. V usage is TRBV5-5 and J usage is TRBJ2-3, with D hard to call. This CDR3 has 13 amino acids. CDR1 and CDR2 from the germline V gene are SGHKS and YYEKEE (reference sequence). V gave up 4 bases and J gave up 10 bases, with 16 bases separating them. In DNA, the CDR3 is TGTGCCAGCAGCCCCCTCGCGGCTCCTGCGCAGTATTTT. Translation gives CASSPLAAPAQYF.

In this sample, this clonotype turned up once. The V and J genes are TRBV5-8 and TRBJ2-2, with D possibly matching TRBD1 (5 bases). V lost 4 bases and J lost 4, with 8 bases in between. Germline lookup yields CDR1 SGHTS and CDR2 YDEGEE. The length of the CDR3 is 13 residues. CDR3 in DNA: TGTGCCAGCAGCAGGGGAACCACCGGGGAGCTGTTTTTT. Amino acid sequence: CASSRGTTGELFF.

The rearrangement uses TRBV5-6 and TRBJ2-1; D call uncertain. V lost 2 bases, J lost 2 bases, and 11 bases lay in between. Germline V gives CDR1 SGHDT, CDR2 YYEEEE. This CDR3 has 15 amino acids. The CDR3 sequence is CASSLTTAPYNEQFF. The DNA for the CDR3 is TGTGCCAGCAGCTTAACTACAGCTCCCTACAATGAGCAGTTCTTC. Using reference TRBV5-6 and TRBJ2-1 for the parts outside the CDR3, the full variable domain is DAGVTQSPTHLIKTRGQQVTLRCSPKSGHDTVSWYQQALGQGPQFIFQYYEEEERQRGNFPDRFSGHQFPNYSSELNVNALLLGDSALYLCASSLTTAPYNEQFFGPGTRLTVL.

The chain combines TRBV29-1 with TRBJ2-4; D could derive from TRBD1 or TRBD2 (5 bases each). The CDR3 extends over 16 amino acids. Trimming removed 4 bases from V and 7 bases from J, with 23 bases in between. The germline V gene has CDR1 SQVTM and CDR2 ANQGSEA. CDR3 bases: TGCAGCGTTGTGTCATTCGAAAGAATTGAGGGGAACATTCAGTACTTC. Protein sequence: CSVVSFERIEGNIQYF.

This clonotype was observed at least ten times. This chain uses TRBV6-2 or TRBV6-3 with TRBJ2-7, with D perhaps TRBD1 (6 bases). The length of the CDR3 is 14 residues. V was pared by 5 bases and J by 4 bases, with 15 bases between. Germline-derived CDR1 and CDR2 are MNHEY and SVGEGT. The CDR3 DNA sequence: TGTGCCAGCAGTCAACCGGGGCAGGGGTACGAGCAGTACGTC. The encoded protein is CASSQPGQGYEQYV.

The chain links TRBV6-5 to TRBJ1-2, with D tentatively TRBD1 (5 bases). Looked up from germline, CDR1 is MNHEY and CDR2 is SVGAGI. V was shortened by 2 bases and J by 8 bases, with 18 bases between the two germline ends. The CDR3 sequence is 15 residues long. The CDR3 loop is CASSYLGPSLVGYTF. The CDR3 DNA is TGTGCCAGCAGTTACCTGGGACCTTCGCTCGTCGGCTACACCTTC.

The J gene is TRBJ1-1, the V gene TRBV6-1; D ambiguous. Germline CDR1 reads MNHNS; CDR2 reads SASEGT. This CDR3 contains 12 residues. Trimming shortened V by 5 bases and J by 4 bases, and 8 bases separated the two germline ends. CDR3 in DNA: TGTGCCAGCAGTTTCGCCTCCACTGAAGCTTTCTTT. As protein: CASSFASTEAFF.

This clonotype was detected many times. This chain connects TRBV7-2 to TRBJ2-7; D is undetermined. The CDR3 loop spans 15 amino acids. Trimming cost V 2 bases and J 6 bases, with 17 bases left between them. The V gene's germline CDR1 is SGHTA and CDR2 FQGNSA. CDR3 sequence (DNA): TGTGCCAGCAGCTTATCCCACGGCAGGATCAGCGAGCAGTACTTC. Translating gives CASSLSHGRISEQYF.

The chain links TRBV5-1 to TRBJ2-7; 7 positions match TRBD1. Germline lookup yields CDR1 SGHRS and CDR2 YFSETQ. J gave up 2 bases and V 0 bases, and 8 bases lay outside the gene matches. CDR3 length: 16 residues. As DNA, the CDR3 is TGCGCCAGCAGCTTGGCCCCGGGACAGATGGCCTACGAGCAGTACTTC. This codes for CASSLAPGQMAYEQYF.

This clonotype was counted only a few times. The CDR3 coding sequence is TGTGCCAGCAGGGAATTTGCCTACGAGCAGTACTTC. Translation: CASREFAYEQYF. The chain joins TRBV6-2 or TRBV6-3 to TRBJ2-7; D remains unclear. V gave up 6 bases and J gave up 2 bases, with 8 bases separating them. Germline V CDR1 and CDR2: MNHEY, SVGEGT. CDR3 length: 12 residues.

This clonotype has just a few counts. The chain uses TRBV10-3 and TRBJ2-5; D gene ambiguous. V was trimmed by 0 bases and J by 5 bases, leaving 4 bases between them. Germline assignment: CDR1 ENHRY and CDR2 SYGVKD. This CDR3 spans 12 amino acids. The CDR3 nucleotides read TGTGCCATCAGTGAGTCTTGGGAGACCCAGTACTTC. This sequence encodes CAISESWETQYF.

This clonotype occurred a few times. CDR3 coding DNA: TGTGCCAGCAGTTACTCCGGGACAGATCCCAGCCAGTACTTC. Translated, it gives CASSYSGTDPSQYF. The chain employs TRBV6-5 and TRBJ2-5; 7 bases are a match to TRBD1. Germline CDR1 is MNHEY and CDR2 is SVGAGI. The CDR3 spans 14 residues. V shed 0 bases, J shed 10 bases, and the junction held 8 bases outside the gene matches.

This clonotype was detected only a few times. CDR3 loop: CASSLHSGATNEKLFF. The CDR3 nucleotides read TGTGCCAGTAGTTTACACAGCGGGGCAACTAATGAAAAACTGTTTTTT. The chain employs TRBV19 and TRBJ1-4, with D hard to call. Looked up from germline, CDR1 is LNHDA and CDR2 is SQIVND (reference sequence). V lost 5 bases to trimming and J lost 0 bases, with 13 bases between them. The length of the CDR3 is 16 residues. Looking up the rest from reference TRBV19 and TRBJ1-4 gives the full variable domain: DGGITQSPKYLFRKEGQNVTLSCEQNLNHDAMYWYRQDPGQGLRLIYYSQIVNDFQKGDIAEGYSVSREKKESFPLTVTSAQKNPTAFYLCASSLHSGATNEKLFFGSGTQLSVL.

The genes are TRBV11-2 and TRBJ2-3; the match to TRBD2 covers 11 bases. With 5 bases clipped from V and 4 bases from J, the junction kept 5 bases outside the gene matches. CDR3 length: 15 residues. Per the germline V gene, CDR1 is SGHAT and CDR2 is FQNNGV. DNA of the CDR3: TGTGCCAGCAGCATTAGCGGGAGGGCCGCAGATACGCAGTATTTT. It is translated as CASSISGRAADTQYF. Based on the CDR3 plus reference TRBV11-2 and TRBJ2-3, the full variable domain is EAGVAQSPRYKIIEKRQSVAFWCNPISGHATLYWYQQILGQGPKLLIQFQNNGVVDDSQLPKDRFSAERLKGVDSTLKIQPAKLEDSAVYLCASSISGRAADTQYFGPGTRLTVL.

In its sample, this clonotype was seen many times. CDR3 DNA sequence: TGTGCCAGCAGCAAGAGGCTGCTAGCGGATCCGAGAAGAGGCACAGATACGCAGTATTTT. It specifies CASSKRLLADPRRGTDTQYF. The J gene is TRBJ2-3, the V gene TRBV4-2, with TRBD2 matching over 7 bases. CDR1 LGHNA and CDR2 YNFKEQ come from the germline V gene. The CDR3 totals 20 residues. Trimming cost V 5 bases and J 1 base; bases outside gene matches: 21.